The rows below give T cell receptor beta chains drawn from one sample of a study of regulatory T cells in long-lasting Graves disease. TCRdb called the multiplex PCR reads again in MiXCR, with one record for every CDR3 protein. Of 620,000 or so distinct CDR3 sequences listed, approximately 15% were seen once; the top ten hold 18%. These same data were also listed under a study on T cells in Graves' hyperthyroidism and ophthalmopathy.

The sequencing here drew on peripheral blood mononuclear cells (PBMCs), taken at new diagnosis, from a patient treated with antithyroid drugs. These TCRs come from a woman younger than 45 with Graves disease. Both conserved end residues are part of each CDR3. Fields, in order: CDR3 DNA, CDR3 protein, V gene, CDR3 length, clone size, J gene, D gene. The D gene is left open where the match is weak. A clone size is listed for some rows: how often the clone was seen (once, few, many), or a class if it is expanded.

DNA: TGTGCCAGCAGCTTAAGGGGGGTAGGTGGCACTGAAGCTTTCTTT; CDR3: CASSLRGVGGTEAFF; V: TRBV7-9; length: 15; size: many; J: TRBJ1-1; D: .
DNA: TGTGCCAGCACCCGAGGTGGGCAGGGTGAAAAACTGTTTTTT; CDR3: CASTRGGQGEKLFF; V: TRBV2; length: 14; size: .; J: TRBJ1-4; D: .
DNA: TGTGCCAGCAGTCCGAGGGGGCCGAGGAATCAGCCCCAGCATTTT; CDR3: CASSPRGPRNQPQHF; V: TRBV6-2/TRBV6-3; length: 15; size: .; J: TRBJ1-5; D: TRBD1
DNA: TGCAATGCTAGGCCAGCCGCCTACAATGAGCAGTTCTTC; CDR3: CNARPAAYNEQFF; V: TRBV20-1; length: 13; size: few; J: TRBJ2-1; D: .
DNA: TGTGCCAGCAGCTTGGGGTTGGCGAGGGCGGCCGGGGAGCTGTTTTTT; CDR3: CASSLGLARAAGELFF; V: TRBV7-3; length: 16; size: few; J: TRBJ2-2; D: .
DNA: TGTGCCAGCAGCCCTATAATAGGGACTAGCGGGCGAGGGAATGAGCAGTTCTTC; CDR3: CASSPIIGTSGRGNEQFF; V: TRBV3-1; length: 18; size: .; J: TRBJ2-1; D: TRBD2
DNA: TGTGCCAGCAGCTTGGGGGTTGGGTGGACCTACGAGCAGTACTTC; CDR3: CASSLGVGWTYEQYF; V: TRBV7-9; length: 15; size: many; J: TRBJ2-7; D: .
DNA: TGTGCCAGCAGCTTGGCCACAAATGAGCAGTTCTTC; CDR3: CASSLATNEQFF; V: TRBV5-6; length: 12; size: .; J: TRBJ2-1; D: .
DNA: TGTGCCAGCAACACAGCCTCACGAGGAGATACGCAGTATTTT; CDR3: CASNTASRGDTQYF; V: TRBV6-1; length: 14; size: many; J: TRBJ2-3; D: .
DNA: TGTGCCAGCAGCCCAGGCCGCGGGAGGCCCAGCTCCTACAATGAGCAGTTCTTC; CDR3: CASSPGRGRPSSYNEQFF; V: TRBV5-6; length: 18; size: .; J: TRBJ2-1; D: TRBD2
DNA: TGCAGTGCTCCGGAAGAAGAGACCCAGTACTTC; CDR3: CSAPEEETQYF; V: TRBV20-1; length: 11; size: .; J: TRBJ2-5; D: .
DNA: TGCAGCGTTAATGGAGGGGCCGGTCAGCCCCAGCATTTT; CDR3: CSVNGGAGQPQHF; V: TRBV29-1; length: 13; size: many; J: TRBJ1-5; D: .
DNA: TGTGCCAGCAGTTTAGTGGGAGGGCCGAGCAATCAGCCCCAGCATTTT; CDR3: CASSLVGGPSNQPQHF; V: TRBV12-3/TRBV12-4; length: 16; size: many; J: TRBJ1-5; D: .
DNA: TGTGCCAGCAGCCCCCTGTACAATGAGCAGTTCTTC; CDR3: CASSPLYNEQFF; V: TRBV14; length: 12; size: .; J: TRBJ2-1; D: .
DNA: TGTGCCAGCAGTTTAAGAGGGTTTGAACTGTTTTTT; CDR3: CASSLRGFELFF; V: TRBV28; length: 12; size: few; J: TRBJ1-4; D: .